Sequencing of this T cell receptor beta chain was carried out in a study of control samples from healthy donors and cancer patients. Profiling relied on immunoSEQ multiplex PCR, and the TCRdb table lists in-frame clones only, not all of them. Of 120,000 to 150,000 clones listed, about 91% are singletons. In regard to this clone: The same CDR3 is also encoded by other DNA sequences in this sample.

Germline CDR1 reads MRHNA; CDR2 reads SNTAGT. The CDR3 consists of 16 residues. V lost 0 bases to trimming and J lost 3 bases; unmatched junction nucleotides: 3. Sequencing was performed on blood. The receptor comes from a man younger than 45 in good health. The V and J genes are TRBV6-4 and TRBJ2-3; 10 nucleotides agree with TRBD2. The CDR3 sequence: CASSDSSGGATDTQYF. CDR3 sequence (DNA): TGTGCCAGCAGTGACTCCAGCGGGGGGGCAACAGATACGCAGTATTTT.